Given below is one T cell receptor (beta chain) in context. Its antigen is as yet unknown. Expressed TCRB transcripts were sequenced after all isolated RNA was converted to cDNA. Naive, central memory and regulatory T cell samples averaged about 3.57 million immunoSEQ reads each. Assay used: immunoSEQ multiplex PCR; TCRdb lists only in-frame clones, some missing. Counted here are hundreds of thousands of clones, about 14% occurring once; the ten biggest clones make up roughly 0.04%. The CDR3 spans 14 residues. The germline V and J ends were trimmed by 0 bases and 1 base, with 7 bases remaining between them. Per germline, CDR1 SGHDT and CDR2 YYEEEE. The data were taken from a study of beta chain features in type 1 diabetes. Study-wide results and limits: In these data, an HLA type influence on TCRB rearrangement remained unresolved. cDNA-based sequencing might over-represent cells highly expressing TCR. Moderate yet significant TCRB CDR3 shortening was seen in Type 1 diabetes patients in all four CD4+ subsets. In type 1 diabetes patients, VDJ junctions had fewer insertions; deletions at these junctions were more frequent.

Sequences were obtained from naive CD4+ T cells from blood. The V call is TRBV5-6, the J call TRBJ1-1; D uncertain. This clonotype originated in a man between 18 and 35 years old with type 1 diabetes. CDR3 region: CASSLVPENTEAFF. CDR3 nucleotide sequence: TGTGCCAGCAGCTTGGTCCCAGAGAACACTGAAGCTTTCTTT.